The 29 T cell receptor beta chains reported below all come from one sample, sequenced in a study of cytomegalovirus exposure and HLA in healthy donors. Produced via immunoSEQ multiplex PCR; TCRdb's table is partial and in-frame only. The sample contains about 140,000 clones, approximately 94% of which appear only once. Sequencing used PBMCs. The receptors come from a man younger than 35 in good health and CMV-seropositive.

This sequence joins TRBV6-5 and TRBJ2-7; D unresolved. Trimming cost V 7 bases and J 4 bases, with 17 bases left between them. The germline gives CDR1 MNHEY, CDR2 SVGAGI. The CDR3 covers 14 residues. The CDR3 sequence: CASTSRVNIYEQYF. CDR3 nucleotides: TGTGCCAGCACCTCCCGGGTAAACATTTACGAGCAGTACTTC.

The V and J genes are TRBV5-1 and TRBJ2-3; D may be TRBD2 (5 bases). The CDR3 runs 15 residues. Per germline, CDR1 SGHRS and CDR2 YFSETQ. Trimming took 0 bases from V and 4 from J, leaving 12 bases between them. CDR3 residues: CASSLASGTSDTQYF. The DNA of the CDR3 is TGCGCCAGCAGCTTGGCGTCGGGAACATCAGATACGCAGTATTTT.

The J gene is TRBJ2-1, the V gene TRBV7-3; TRBD2 is a possible D gene (5 bases). Trimming pared 3 bases from V and 2 bases from J, leaving 8 bases between. The CDR3 spans 14 residues. Per the germline V gene, CDR1 is SGHTA and CDR2 is FQGTGA. CDR3 bases: TGTGCCAGCAGCTTGACGGGGACCTACAATGAGCAGTTCTTC. Translating gives CASSLTGTYNEQFF.

This chain connects TRBV28 to TRBJ1-2; TRBD1 aligns across 7 bases. The CDR3 consists of 14 residues. Germline values: CDR1 MDHEN, CDR2 SYDVKM. V dropped 4 bases and J dropped 3; count of bases not matched to a gene: 5. CDR3 sequence reads: CASSSAGQHYGYTF. CDR3 DNA: TGTGCCAGCAGTTCCGCGGGACAGCACTATGGCTACACCTTC.

The V gene is TRBV19, the J gene TRBJ1-1; 11 nucleotides line up with TRBD1. This CDR3 region has 14 residues. J lost 7 bases, V lost 8 bases, and 9 bases had no gene match. Per the germline V gene, CDR1 is LNHDA and CDR2 is SQIVND (reference sequence). CDR3 in DNA: TGTGCCAGTCGGCCGGGACAGGGGGTTTTTGAAGCTTTCTTT. This sequence encodes CASRPGQGVFEAFF.

The chain employs TRBV11-3 and TRBJ2-7, with 8 bases lining up with TRBD1. Germline V gene sequence: CDR1 SGHNT, CDR2 YENEEA. With V trimmed by 5 bases and J by 1 base, 7 bases remained unmatched. The CDR3 runs to 15 residues. The CDR3 nucleotides read TGTGCCAGCAGCCCAGGACAGGGAGTGTCCTACGAGCAGTACTTC. It encodes CASSPGQGVSYEQYF.

V gene TRBV28 combines with J gene TRBJ1-1; D gene uncertain. The CDR3 sequence is 12 residues long. The germline V and J ends were trimmed by 5 bases and 3 bases, with 7 bases remaining between them. From germline, CDR1 is MDHEN and CDR2 SYDVKM. CDR3 nucleotide sequence: TGTGCCAGCAGTCCCCCTCACACTGAAGCTTTCTTT. Protein sequence: CASSPPHTEAFF.

The chain recombines TRBV5-1 with TRBJ2-7; 11 nucleotides line up with TRBD2. The V segment lost 5 bases and the J segment 5 bases; nucleotides outside the gene matches: 6. The CDR3 is 14 amino acids. CDR1 and CDR2 (germline): SGHRS, YFSETQ. For the CDR3, the DNA is TGCGCCAGCAGAGAGGGGACTAGCGGCAACGAGCAGTACTTC. Encoded protein: CASREGTSGNEQYF.

This clone was found once. The chain links TRBV19 to TRBJ2-2, with TRBD2 as a possible D gene (10 bases). There are 20 residues in the CDR3. V shed 4 bases and J shed 4 bases, with 28 bases lying between them. Looked up from germline, CDR1 is LNHDA and CDR2 is SQIVND (reference sequence). The CDR3 DNA sequence: TGTGCCAGTAGTACCCCTTTTATTGTAGCGGGGGGACAGGGCACCGGGGAGCTGTTTTTT. It translates to CASSTPFIVAGGQGTGELFF.

The chain recombines TRBV6-1 with TRBJ2-7, with 9 bases matching TRBD1. In germline, CDR1 is MNHNS, CDR2 SASEGT. J lost 3 bases, V lost 1 base, and 1 base had no gene match. The length of the CDR3 is 14 residues. The CDR3 bases are TGTGCCAGCAGTGAAGGGGACAGGGTCTACGAGCAGTACTTC. Its translation is CASSEGDRVYEQYF.

The table lists this clone with a few counts. V usage is TRBV28 and J usage is TRBJ1-2; D remains ambiguous. This CDR3 has 12 residues. CDR1 is MDHEN, CDR2 SYDVKM, per germline. The germline V and J ends were trimmed by 6 bases and 7 bases, with 12 bases remaining between them. CDR3 in amino acids: CASRLPELGYTF. CDR3 nucleotides: TGTGCCAGCAGACTACCTGAACTTGGCTACACCTTC.

V usage is TRBV13 and J usage is TRBJ2-7, with 9 bases identical to TRBD1. The length of the CDR3 is 15 residues. The V gene's germline CDR1 is PRHDT and CDR2 FYEKMQ (reference sequence). V shed 3 bases, J shed 0 bases, and the junction held 3 bases outside the gene matches. The CDR3 sequence: CASSFGTGISYEQYF. The CDR3 DNA sequence: TGTGCCAGCAGCTTTGGGACAGGGATCTCCTACGAGCAGTACTTC.

The chain is built from TRBV4-1 and TRBJ2-2; D remains ambiguous. The CDR3 has 13 residues. From germline, CDR1 is MGHRA and CDR2 YSYEKL. V was cut by 5 bases and J by 0 bases, with 4 bases left in between. CDR3 bases: TGCGCCAGCAGCGGCTCGAACACCGGGGAGCTGTTTTTT. Protein: CASSGSNTGELFF.

The V and J genes are TRBV13 and TRBJ2-3, with 14 bases fitting TRBD2. Looked up from germline, CDR1 is PRHDT and CDR2 is FYEKMQ (reference sequence). The CDR3 runs to 20 residues. Trimming took 1 base from V and 1 from J; bases not matched to a gene: 10. For the CDR3, the DNA is TGTGCCAGCAGCTTAGAAGGGACTAGCGGGAGAAGGCGGGGCACAGATACGCAGTATTTT. Its protein product is CASSLEGTSGRRRGTDTQYF.

A few counts support this clone. This rearrangement joins TRBV7-2 to TRBJ2-7; D gene ambiguous. The CDR3 extends over 16 amino acids. The V end lost 5 bases, the J end lost 2 bases, and 19 bases lay between the germline ends. CDR1 is SGHTA and CDR2 is FQGNSA in the germline V gene. The CDR3 spells CASSPRVAAITYEQYF. CDR3 bases: TGTGCCAGCAGCCCACGGGTGGCAGCGATCACCTACGAGCAGTACTTC.

The V call is TRBV5-6, the J call TRBJ1-1, with TRBD1 identical over 10 bases. V trimming: 4 bases; J trimming: 4 bases; junction bases outside the gene matches: 16. The germline V gene encodes CDR1 SGHDT and CDR2 YYEEEE. This CDR3 has 18 amino acids. The CDR3 region is CASSQGDRGPPEGTEAFF. The CDR3 coding sequence is TGTGCCAGCAGCCAAGGGGACAGGGGCCCTCCTGAGGGCACTGAAGCTTTCTTT.

The chain links TRBV5-1 to TRBJ2-1, with D possibly matching TRBD2 (6 bases). Per germline, CDR1 SGHRS and CDR2 YFSETQ. The V end was cut by 4 bases, the J end by 6 bases, with 14 bases between. This CDR3 has 14 residues. The CDR3 protein is CASSPSPGSNEQFF. The CDR3 DNA follows: TGCGCCAGCAGCCCATCCCCCGGGAGCAATGAGCAGTTCTTC.

CDR3 region: CASSPYEWGLAGEGTYNEQFF. The DNA for the CDR3 is TGCGCCAGCAGCCCCTATGAATGGGGACTAGCGGGAGAAGGGACCTACAATGAGCAGTTCTTC. This chain uses TRBV5-1 with TRBJ2-1, with 14 bases fitting TRBD2. In germline, CDR1 is SGHRS, CDR2 YFSETQ. Trimming at V came to 4 bases and at J to 2 bases, leaving 17 bases not matched to a gene. The CDR3 contains 21 residues.

This sequence joins TRBV18 and TRBJ1-2, with D uncertain. The CDR3 extends over 16 amino acids. Trimming cost V 0 bases and J 5 bases, with 16 bases left between them. Looked up from germline, CDR1 is KGHSH and CDR2 is LQKENI. The CDR3 DNA follows: TGTGCCAGCTCACCACCGACGGCAGTTTCGGGTTATGGCTACACCTTC. Its translation is CASSPPTAVSGYGYTF.

Remarks on this clone: The sample has other DNA sequences that encode this CDR3 too. V is TRBV28 and J is TRBJ1-2; 7 bases align to TRBD1. The V gene's germline CDR1 is MDHEN and CDR2 SYDVKM. J was trimmed by 5 bases and V by 6 bases; bases with no gene match: 3. The CDR3 contains 12 residues. In DNA, the CDR3 is TGTGCCAGCAGAGGGGGCGGGTATGGCTACACCTTC. It specifies CASRGGGYGYTF.

This chain connects TRBV28 to TRBJ1-2; 8 bases agree with TRBD1. Germline trimming cut 6 bases from V and 3 bases from J; bases unmatched to any gene: 9. Germline lookup yields CDR1 MDHEN and CDR2 SYDVKM. The CDR3 consists of 15 residues. DNA of the CDR3: TGTGCCAGCAGGTCCGGGACAGGAGCTTACTATGGCTACACCTTC. Encoded protein: CASRSGTGAYYGYTF.

The chain combines TRBV19 with TRBJ2-7; D remains ambiguous. Germline V lookup: CDR1 LNHDA, CDR2 SQIVND (reference sequence). There are 14 residues in the CDR3. Trimming removed 3 bases from V and 4 bases from J, with 13 bases in between. The CDR3 region has the DNA TGTGCCAGTAGTATTTCCTCGGGTATATACGAGCAGTACTTC. Translating it yields CASSISSGIYEQYF. The variable domain in full, completed from reference TRBV19 and TRBJ2-7, reads DGGITQSPKYLFRKEGQNVTLSCEQNLNHDAMYWYRQDPGQGLRLIYYSQIVNDFQKGDIAEGYSVSREKKESFPLTVTSAQKNPTAFYLCASSISSGIYEQYFGPGTRLTVT.

The count of this clone is one. V gene TRBV28 combines with J gene TRBJ2-3; 7 bases match TRBD2. The V segment lost 4 bases and the J segment 0 bases; nucleotides outside the gene matches: 7. The germline CDR1 and CDR2 sequences are MDHEN and SYDVKM. The CDR3 contains 16 residues. CDR3 amino acids: CASSSPGTTSTDTQYF. The CDR3 DNA follows: TGTGCCAGCAGTTCCCCCGGGACTACGAGCACAGATACGCAGTATTTT. The full variable domain, rest sourced from reference TRBV28 and TRBJ2-3, is DVKVTQSSRYLVKRTGEKVFLECVQDMDHENMFWYRQDPGLGLRLIYFSYDVKMKEKGDIPEGYSVSREKKERFSLILESASTNQTSMYLCASSSPGTTSTDTQYFGPGTRLTVL.

The V and J genes are TRBV10-3 and TRBJ2-2; tentatively, D is TRBD1 (7 bases). Germline V gene sequence: CDR1 ENHRY, CDR2 SYGVKD. The CDR3 has 22 amino acids. Deletions cut 3 bases from V and 0 bases from J, with 29 bases between. The CDR3 region has the DNA TGTGCCATCAGTGAATTCGGGACAGACCCCTTCGGGGGTGGGACGAACACCGGGGAGCTGTTTTTT. Translated: CAISEFGTDPFGGGTNTGELFF.

This clone is a singleton in its sample. J is TRBJ2-7 and V is TRBV10-1; the D gene is possibly TRBD1 (5 bases). Deletions cut 3 bases from V and 0 bases from J, with 9 bases between. The CDR3 has 14 amino acids. The germline V gene has CDR1 WNHNN and CDR2 SYGVQD (reference sequence). CDR3 DNA: TGCGCCAGCAGTGAAGGGGCAGGCTCCTACGAGCAGTACTTC. Translating it yields CASSEGAGSYEQYF.

This clone was detected only once. This chain joins TRBV5-1 and TRBJ1-1; 8 bases line up with TRBD1. Germline assignment: CDR1 SGHRS and CDR2 YFSETQ. V lost 4 bases, J lost 4 bases, and 6 bases stayed unmatched. This CDR3 has 14 residues. CDR3 nucleotides: TGCGCCAGCAGCGTCAGGGGGCGAATCACTGAAGCTTTCTTT. Translating it yields CASSVRGRITEAFF. The variable domain in full, completed from reference TRBV5-1 and TRBJ1-1, reads KAGVTQTPRYLIKTRGQQVTLSCSPISGHRSVSWYQQTPGQGLQFLFEYFSETQRNKGNFPGRFSGRQFSNSRSEMNVSTLELGDSALYLCASSVRGRITEAFFGQGTRLTVV.

The genes are TRBV19 and TRBJ2-1; D unclear. CDR1 is LNHDA and CDR2 is SQIVND in the germline V gene (reference sequence). The CDR3 contains 16 residues. The V end lost 5 bases, the J end lost 0 bases, and 14 bases lay between the germline ends. The CDR3 region is CASSPLLPSSYNEQFF. The CDR3 DNA reads as TGTGCCAGTAGTCCCCTACTACCCAGCTCCTACAATGAGCAGTTCTTC.

V usage is TRBV18 and J usage is TRBJ2-1; 7 positions match TRBD2. V lost 5 bases, J lost 3 bases, and 4 bases stayed unmatched. There are 14 residues in the CDR3. Per the germline V gene, CDR1 is KGHSH and CDR2 is LQKENI. CDR3 protein: CASSGLADYNEQFF. For the CDR3, the DNA is TGTGCCAGCTCAGGGCTAGCGGACTACAATGAGCAGTTCTTC.

This rearrangement joins TRBV5-1 to TRBJ2-1; 12 bases fit TRBD2. The germline CDR1 and CDR2 sequences are SGHRS and YFSETQ. This CDR3 region has 15 residues. The V segment lost 4 bases and the J segment 7 bases; nucleotides outside the gene matches: 6. The DNA of the CDR3 is TGCGCCAGCAGCGGCGGGACTAGCGGGTCGAATGAGCAGTTCTTC. As protein: CASSGGTSGSNEQFF.